The rows below give T cell receptor beta chains drawn from one sample of a study of T cell responses to AZD1222 COVID-19 vaccine. Clones were sequenced by immunoSEQ multiplex PCR, and TCRdb holds only the in-frame ones, with some missing. The sample lists around 80,000 clones, approximately 85% occurring once. The sequenced sample was peripheral blood, obtained 28 days after the second AZD1222 dose. Receptors were obtained from an adult who received the AZD1222 COVID-19 vaccine. CDR3s include the opening cysteine and the closing phenylalanine or tryptophan. The D gene is left open where the match is weak. Some rows mark clone size as missing; the rest say once, few, many or name a class of expanded clone.

TRBJ2-7,TRBV5-6,once,.,CASSLKGGGLSRHEQYF,TGTGCCAGCAGCTTGAAGGGGGGAGGGCTTTCCCGTCACGAGCAGTACTTC
TRBJ1-1,TRBV6-5,.,.,CASSYPQGTEAFF,TGTGCCAGCAGTTACCCCCAGGGGACTGAAGCTTTCTTT
TRBJ2-6,TRBV6-5,.,.,CASSYSLGSGANVLTF,TGTGCCAGCAGTTACTCTTTAGGGTCTGGGGCCAACGTCCTGACTTTC
TRBJ1-3,TRBV7-6,.,.,CASSLDSFSGNTIYF,TGTGCCAGCAGCCTTGACAGTTTCTCTGGAAACACCATATATTTT
TRBJ1-4,TRBV28,.,TRBD1,CASSFSGTGFDEKLFF,TGTGCCAGCAGTTTTTCCGGGACAGGGTTTGATGAAAAACTGTTTTTT
TRBJ2-3,TRBV14,.,.,CASSQLIKDTQYF,TGTGCCAGCAGCCAACTAATCAAAGATACGCAGTATTTT
TRBJ1-5,TRBV24-1,.,TRBD1,CATSEWDSNQPQHF,TGTGCCACCAGTGAATGGGACAGTAATCAGCCCCAGCATTTT
TRBJ2-7,TRBV9,.,.,CASSRDLPYEQYF,TGTGCCAGCAGCCGGGATCTCCCCTACGAGCAGTACTTC
TRBJ2-5,TRBV19,.,TRBD1,CASSSLSLQGAGETQYF,TGTGCCAGTAGTTCCCTCTCCCTTCAGGGGGCGGGGGAGACCCAGTACTTC
TRBJ1-5,TRBV3-1/TRBV3-2,.,.,CASSQGRRSNQPQHF,TGTGCCAGCAGCCAGGGGAGAAGATCCAATCAGCCCCAGCATTTT
TRBJ1-2,TRBV9,.,.,CASSVSPSDRQARANYGYTF,TGTGCCAGCAGCGTATCCCCGTCGGATCGACAGGCGCGAGCTAACTATGGCTACACCTTC
TRBJ1-4,TRBV7-9,.,.,CASSLSGANEKLFF,TGTGCCAGCAGCTTAAGCGGGGCCAATGAAAAACTGTTTTTT
TRBJ2-5,TRBV7-9,.,TRBD2,CASSAGTRVSETQYF,TGTGCCAGCAGCGCAGGGACTAGGGTTTCGGAGACCCAGTACTTC
TRBJ2-1,TRBV19,.,TRBD1,CASRPTGENNEQFF,TGTGCCAGTAGGCCGACAGGGGAAAACAATGAGCAGTTCTTC
TRBJ2-5,TRBV19,.,.,CASSIGGPGWIETQYF,TGTGCCAGTAGTATAGGGGGGCCCGGCTGGATAGAGACCCAGTACTTC
TRBJ1-2,TRBV3-1/TRBV3-2,.,TRBD1,CASTLTPGGGYTF,TGTGCCAGCACCCTCACCCCAGGGGGCGGCTACACCTTC
TRBJ2-3,TRBV9,.,TRBD2,CASSARWRGATDTQYF,TGTGCCAGCAGCGCCCGATGGCGGGGGGCCACAGATACGCAGTATTTT
TRBJ2-7,TRBV4-1,.,.,CASSTSGRGPYEQYF,TGCGCCAGCAGCACATCCGGAAGGGGCCCCTACGAGCAGTACTTC
TRBJ2-5,TRBV3-1/TRBV3-2,once,TRBD1,CASSQRQGVETQYF,TGTGCCAGCAGCCAAAGACAGGGGGTAGAGACCCAGTACTTC
TRBJ2-1,TRBV6-2/TRBV6-3,few,.,CASSSSGVSSYNEQFF,.
TRBJ1-5,TRBV5-5,.,.,CASSFWTADNQPQHF,TGTGCCAGCAGCTTTTGGACCGCGGACAATCAGCCCCAGCATTTT
TRBJ1-2,TRBV7-8,.,TRBD1,CASSTQYPGQGEDYGYTF,TGTGCCAGCAGCACCCAATATCCGGGACAGGGGGAGGACTATGGCTACACCTTC
TRBJ1-1,TRBV6-5,.,TRBD1,CASRTGQKNTEAFF,TGTGCCAGCAGAACGGGACAGAAGAACACTGAAGCTTTCTTT
TRBJ1-2,TRBV9,.,TRBD1,CASSGRGPQGYGYTF,TGTGCCAGCAGCGGGAGGGGGCCCCAGGGGTATGGCTACACCTTC
TRBJ1-1,TRBV30,.,TRBD1,CAWSVGTGSVAFF,TGTGCCTGGAGTGTAGGGACAGGGAGCGTGGCTTTCTTT
TRBJ2-3,TRBV10-2,.,.,CASSEFRGRESTQYF,TGCGCCAGCAGTGAGTTTAGGGGGCGGGAATCTACGCAGTATTTT
TRBJ1-5,TRBV7-9,.,.,CASSLGVNQSQHF,TGTGCCAGCAGCTTAGGGGTAAATCAGTCCCAGCATTTT
TRBJ2-7,TRBV12-3/TRBV12-4,once,.,CASSFSANEQYF,TGTGCCAGCAGTTTCTCTGCTAACGAGCAGTACTTC
TRBJ1-6,TRBV18,.,.,CASSDASYNSPLHF,TGTGCCAGCTCAGACGCCAGCTATAATTCACCCCTCCACTTT
TRBJ2-2,TRBV5-1,.,TRBD1,CASSSPGQGANTGELFF,TGCGCCAGCAGTTCACCGGGACAGGGTGCTAACACCGGGGAGCTGTTTTTT
TRBJ1-3,TRBV6-5,.,.,CASSPTFSGNTIYF,TGTGCCAGCAGTCCGACCTTCTCTGGAAACACCATATATTTT
TRBJ1-5,TRBV19,.,.,CASSSGIGQPQHF,TGTGCCAGTAGTTCGGGGATCGGTCAGCCCCAGCATTTT
TRBJ1-2,TRBV3-1/TRBV3-2,few,.,CASSQGQFYGYTF,TGTGCCAGCAGCCAAGGACAGTTCTATGGCTACACCTTC
TRBJ1-3,TRBV6-4,once,.,CASSDSEIGAGILGNTIYF,TGTGCCAGCAGTGACTCGGAAATAGGGGCCGGGATTCTCGGAAACACCATATATTTT
TRBJ2-2,TRBV4-1,.,TRBD2,CASSRSLAGDITGELFF,TGCGCCAGCAGCCGATCACTAGCGGGGGATATCACCGGGGAGCTGTTTTTT
TRBJ2-1,TRBV24-1,.,.,CATTSRTGNEQFF,TGTGCCACAACATCTAGGACGGGCAATGAGCAGTTCTTC
TRBJ1-1,TRBV5-8,.,TRBD1,CASSSTGDEAFF,TGTGCCAGCAGCTCGACAGGGGATGAAGCTTTCTTT
TRBJ1-6,TRBV6-4,.,.,CASSDDGTSPLHF,TGTGCCAGCAGTGACGACGGAACTTCACCCCTCCACTTT
TRBJ1-5,TRBV2,.,.,CASSIDSQLGQPQHF,TGTGCCAGCAGTATAGACAGTCAGCTGGGTCAGCCCCAGCATTTT
TRBJ1-5,TRBV3-1/TRBV3-2,.,TRBD1,CASSRGTGNQPQHF,TGTGCCAGCAGCCGAGGGACAGGGAATCAGCCCCAGCATTTT
TRBJ1-5,TRBV6-5,few,.,CASTWGTSNQPQHF,TGTGCCAGCACCTGGGGAACCAGCAATCAGCCCCAGCATTTT
TRBJ2-2,TRBV19,.,.,CASSVRDSPTGELFF,TGTGCCAGTAGTGTCCGAGACAGCCCTACCGGGGAGCTGTTTTTT
TRBJ2-1,TRBV5-1,.,.,CASSLVYNEQFF,TGCGCCAGCAGCTTGGTCTACAATGAGCAGTTCTTC
TRBJ2-3,TRBV5-4,.,.,CASSLQFADTQYF,TGTGCCAGCAGCTTGCAGTTCGCAGATACGCAGTATTTT
TRBJ2-3,TRBV3-1/TRBV3-2,.,TRBD2,CASSQDRSSGGGTDTQYF,TGTGCCAGCAGCCAAGATCGTAGTAGCGGGGGGGGTACAGATACGCAGTATTTT
TRBJ1-2,TRBV10-1,.,.,CASSESWEPYGYTF,TGCGCCAGCAGTGAGTCGTGGGAGCCCTATGGCTACACCTTC
TRBJ2-7,TRBV6-1,.,.,CASSELWGSYEQYF,TGTGCCAGCAGTGAATTATGGGGGAGCTACGAGCAGTACTTC
TRBJ1-1,TRBV7-8,.,.,CASSLAGWGTDTEAFF,TGTGCCAGCAGCTTAGCCGGGTGGGGTACGGATACTGAAGCTTTCTTT
TRBJ1-5,TRBV10-3,.,.,CAISENGANGQPQHF,TGTGCCATCAGTGAGAATGGGGCAAACGGGCAGCCCCAGCATTTT
TRBJ1-1,TRBV19,.,.,CASSYGVNTEAFF,TGTGCCAGTAGTTACGGGGTGAACACTGAAGCTTTCTTT
TRBJ2-7,TRBV6-5,.,.,CASSYLVKGTYEQYF,TGTGCCAGCAGTTACTTGGTGAAGGGGACCTACGAGCAGTACTTC
TRBJ2-3,TRBV5-8,.,.,CASSLLGISTDTQYF,TGTGCCAGCAGCTTGTTAGGCATAAGCACAGATACGCAGTATTTT
TRBJ2-3,TRBV9,.,TRBD2,CASSVAGGPASTDTQYF,TGTGCCAGCAGCGTAGCGGGGGGGCCTGCTAGCACAGATACGCAGTATTTT
TRBJ2-2,TRBV29-1,.,.,CSVEKGHNTGELFF,TGCAGCGTTGAGAAGGGACATAACACCGGGGAGCTGTTTTTT
TRBJ1-4,TRBV10-3,.,.,CAISGGEKLFF,TGTGCCATCAGTGGAGGTGAAAAACTGTTTTTT